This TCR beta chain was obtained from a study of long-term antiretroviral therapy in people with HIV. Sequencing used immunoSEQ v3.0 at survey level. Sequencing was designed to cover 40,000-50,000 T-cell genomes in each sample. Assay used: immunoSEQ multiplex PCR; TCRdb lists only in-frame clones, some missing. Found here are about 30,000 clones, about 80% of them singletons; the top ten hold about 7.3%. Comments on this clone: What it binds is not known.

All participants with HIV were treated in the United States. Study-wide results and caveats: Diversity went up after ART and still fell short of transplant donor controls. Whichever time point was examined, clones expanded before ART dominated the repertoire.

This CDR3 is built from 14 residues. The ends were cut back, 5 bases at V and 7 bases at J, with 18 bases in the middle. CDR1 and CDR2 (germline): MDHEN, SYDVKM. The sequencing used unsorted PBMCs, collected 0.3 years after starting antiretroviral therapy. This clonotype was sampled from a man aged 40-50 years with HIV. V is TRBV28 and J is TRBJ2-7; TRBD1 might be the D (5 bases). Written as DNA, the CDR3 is TGTGCCAGCAGTCGTCCGACAGTTAATGAAGAGCAGTACTTC. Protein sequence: CASSRPTVNEEQYF.